Below are 31 T cell receptor beta chains sequenced from a single sample in a study of cytomegalovirus exposure and HLA in healthy donors. The repertoire was sequenced with immunoSEQ multiplex PCR; TCRdb's copy has only in-frame clones and lacks some. The sample lists over 250,000 clones, roughly 85% occurring once. The sequenced material came from PBMCs. These receptors were obtained from a woman in her late teens or twenties in good health and CMV-seronegative.

The chain links TRBV30 to TRBJ2-5, with 7 bases lining up with TRBD1. This CDR3 has 15 residues. V lost 2 bases, J lost 2 bases, and 8 bases stayed unmatched. Germline assignment: CDR1 GTSNPN and CDR2 SVGIG (reference sequence). CDR3: CAWSKNRGYQETQYF. CDR3 DNA sequence: TGTGCCTGGAGTAAGAACAGGGGTTATCAAGAGACCCAGTACTTC.

The chain links TRBV12-5 to TRBJ1-5, with D possibly matching TRBD1 (5 bases). V lost 6 bases to trimming and J lost 4 bases, with 16 bases between them. The germline V gene encodes CDR1 LGHNT and CDR2 FRNRAP. The CDR3 has 15 amino acids. The CDR3 spells CASGPGQTTNQPQHF. In DNA, the CDR3 is TGTGCTAGTGGACCTGGACAAACTACTAATCAGCCCCAGCATTTT. Variable domain in full (rest from reference TRBV12-5 and TRBJ1-5): DARVTQTPRHKVTEMGQEVTMRCQPILGHNTVFWYRQTMMQGLELLAYFRNRAPLDDSGMPKDRFSAEMPDATLATLKIQPSEPRDSAVYFCASGPGQTTNQPQHFGDGTRLSIL.

This clone turned up a few times. The V call is TRBV10-1, the J call TRBJ1-6, with no clear D. The CDR3 loop spans 13 amino acids. Germline V gene data show CDR1 as WNHNN and CDR2 as SYGVQD (reference sequence). Trimming pared 4 bases from V and 13 bases from J, leaving 14 bases between. CDR3 sequence: CASSGGRDPPLHF. The CDR3 DNA reads TGCGCCAGCAGTGGCGGTCGCGATCCGCCCCTCCACTTT.

The V gene is TRBV7-8, the J gene TRBJ1-3; TRBD1 is a possible D gene (6 bases). Trimming took 10 bases from V and 0 from J, leaving 19 bases between them. This CDR3 region has 16 residues. Germline V gene sequence: CDR1 SGHVS, CDR2 FQNEAQ. DNA of the CDR3: TGTGCCACACAACAGGGTCGACAGAACTCTGGAAACACCATATATTTT. This gives the protein CATQQGRQNSGNTIYF.

The chain joins TRBV29-1 to TRBJ1-5; maybe TRBD1 (5 bases). CDR3 length: 12 amino acids. Germline loops: CDR1 SQVTM, CDR2 ANQGSEA. Trimming took off 4 bases at V and 3 bases at J, with 7 bases between the two ends. This CDR3 reads CSVGGHNQPQHF. In nucleotides, the CDR3 is TGCAGCGTTGGCGGACACAATCAGCCCCAGCATTTT. The variable domain in full, with the rest retrieved from reference TRBV29-1 and TRBJ1-5, is SAVISQKPSRDICQRGTSLTIQCQVDSQVTMMFWYRQQPGQSLTLIATANQGSEATYESGFVIDKFPISRPNLTFSTLTVSNMSPEDSSIYLCSVGGHNQPQHFGDGTRLSIL.

The rearrangement uses TRBV18 and TRBJ2-3; no firm D call. Germline CDR1 is KGHSH and CDR2 is LQKENI. The germline V and J ends were trimmed by 0 bases and 6 bases, with 16 bases remaining between them. The CDR3 is made up of 16 amino acids. In nucleotides, the CDR3 is TGTGCCAGCTCACCACCTCATGGATTGAGCAGGGATACGCAGTATTTT. Translated: CASSPPHGLSRDTQYF.

This clone has a single count. The genes are TRBV7-2 and TRBJ2-2, with 8 bases matching TRBD2. V trimming: 0 bases; J trimming: 5 bases; junction bases outside the gene matches: 5. Germline CDR1 reads SGHTA; CDR2 reads FQGNSA. The CDR3 is 16 amino acids. CDR3 DNA sequence: TGTGCCAGCAGCTTAGCGCCGGGAGGGAGAACCGGGGAGCTGTTTTTT. Amino acids: CASSLAPGGRTGELFF.

This clone has a count of ten or more. This chain joins TRBV9 and TRBJ1-3, with TRBD1 as a possible D gene (5 bases). The germline V and J ends were trimmed by 2 bases and 1 base, with 13 bases remaining between them. The CDR3 is 16 residues long. Germline loops: CDR1 SGDLS, CDR2 YYNGEE. The CDR3 loop reads CASSVDSFRSGNTIYF. The CDR3 nucleotides read TGTGCCAGCAGCGTTGACAGCTTCAGATCTGGAAACACCATATATTTT.

In its sample, this clone was seen once. This same CDR3 is encoded by further DNA sequences in the sample. V usage is TRBV11-3 and J usage is TRBJ1-2; D is perhaps TRBD1 (5 bases). Germline assignment: CDR1 SGHNT and CDR2 YENEEA. The CDR3 totals 14 residues. Trimming pared 5 bases from V and 0 bases from J, leaving 10 bases between. The CDR3 here is CASSPGFTNYGYTF. DNA for the CDR3: TGTGCCAGCAGCCCAGGGTTCACTAACTATGGCTACACCTTC. Together with reference TRBV11-3 and TRBJ1-2, the CDR3 gives the full variable domain: EAGVVQSPRYKIIEKKQPVAFWCNPISGHNTLYWYLQNLGQGPELLIRYENEEAVDDSQLPKDRFSAERLKGVDSTLKIQPAELGDSAVYLCASSPGFTNYGYTFGSGTRLTVV.

This clone was found once. The CDR3 DNA follows: TGTGCCTGGATAGGGGGTGGGACCTTGATCTCTGGGGCCAACGTCCTGACTTTC. Its translation is CAWIGGGTLISGANVLTF. V and J are TRBV30 and TRBJ2-6; D perhaps matches TRBD1 (6 bases). The CDR3 extends over 18 amino acids. Germline V gives CDR1 GTSNPN, CDR2 SVGIG (reference sequence). V lost 4 bases and J lost 0, with 19 bases in between. The full variable domain, completed using reference TRBV30 and TRBJ2-6, is SQTIHQWPATLVQPVGSPLSLECTVEGTSNPNLYWYRQAAGRGLQLLFYSVGIGQISSEVPQNLSASRPQDRQFILSSKKLLLSDSGFYLCAWIGGGTLISGANVLTFGAGSRLTVL.

This rearrangement joins TRBV7-2 to TRBJ1-2; TRBD1 aligns across 11 bases. V shed 5 bases and J 4 bases; nucleotides not matched to a gene: 9. CDR3 length: 16 amino acids. Germline CDR1 and CDR2: SGHTA and FQGNSA. CDR3 region: CASSAHSGTGGYGYTF. Here the CDR3 DNA reads TGTGCCAGCAGCGCCCACTCCGGGACAGGGGGCTATGGCTACACCTTC.

This clone was recorded a few times. The chain joins TRBV19 to TRBJ1-6; tentative D call: TRBD1 (5 bases). Trimming pared 5 bases from V and 0 bases from J, leaving 14 bases between. The CDR3 runs 17 residues. Germline CDR1 and CDR2: LNHDA and SQIVND (reference sequence). The CDR3 reads CASSPMGLSSYNSPLHF. The CDR3 region has the DNA TGTGCCAGTAGTCCGATGGGACTGAGCTCCTATAATTCACCCCTCCACTTT.

The gene calls are TRBV4-1 and TRBJ2-5, with 10 positions matching TRBD2. The germline V gene encodes CDR1 MGHRA and CDR2 YSYEKL. The CDR3 loop spans 15 amino acids. V dropped 4 bases and J dropped 3; count of bases not matched to a gene: 5. The CDR3 region is CASSRGLADKETQYF. The CDR3 DNA reads as TGCGCCAGCAGCCGAGGACTAGCGGATAAAGAGACCCAGTACTTC.

The chain recombines TRBV11-2 with TRBJ2-3; 7 bases fit TRBD2. CDR1 is SGHAT and CDR2 is FQNNGV in the germline V gene. The CDR3 sequence is 16 residues long. V dropped 4 bases and J dropped 4; count of bases not matched to a gene: 11. CDR3 amino acids: CASSSGGMLGPDTQYF. Written as DNA, the CDR3 is TGTGCCAGCAGCTCCGGGGGGATGCTCGGTCCAGATACGCAGTATTTT.

This clone was recorded only once. V and J are TRBV15 and TRBJ1-4; a possible D gene is TRBD1 (6 bases). Germline V gene data show CDR1 as LNHNV and CDR2 as YYDKDF (reference sequence). The CDR3 has 15 residues. V lost 3 bases to trimming and J lost 1 base, with 9 bases between them. The CDR3: CATSRSQGTNEKLFF. DNA for the CDR3: TGTGCCACCAGCAGGTCACAGGGAACTAATGAAAAACTGTTTTTT.

This CDR3 reads CASSPFQGGRETQYF. CDR3 DNA sequence: TGTGCCAGCAGCCCTTTTCAGGGAGGCAGGGAGACCCAGTACTTC. This chain links TRBV6-5 with TRBJ2-5, with D perhaps TRBD2 (6 bases). Germline lookup yields CDR1 MNHEY and CDR2 SVGAGI. V dropped 6 bases and J dropped 5 bases, with 19 bases sitting between them. This CDR3 has 15 amino acids.

This rearrangement joins TRBV6-5 to TRBJ2-5; 8 bases fit TRBD2. The CDR3 sequence is 13 residues long. The V and J ends lost 4 bases and 3 bases, in that order; junction bases with no gene match: 1. Germline V gene lookup returns CDR1 MNHEY and CDR2 SVGAGI. The CDR3 is CASSFSGEETQYF. CDR3 DNA: TGTGCCAGCAGTTTTAGCGGGGAAGAGACCCAGTACTTC.

The chain has TRBV27 and TRBJ1-5, with D tentatively TRBD1 (6 bases). The V gene's germline CDR1 is MNHEY and CDR2 SMNVEV (reference sequence). V shed 2 bases and J shed 6 bases, with 14 bases lying between them. This CDR3 has 15 residues. The CDR3 bases are TGTGCCAGCAGTTTAGGGCGGGGGCAGGGTCAGCCCCAGCATTTT. Translation gives CASSLGRGQGQPQHF.

This chain connects TRBV27 to TRBJ1-1, with D perhaps matching TRBD1 (5 bases). The CDR3 length is 14 residues. V dropped 4 bases and J dropped 5 bases, with 14 bases sitting between them. Germline CDR1 is MNHEY and CDR2 is SMNVEV (reference sequence). Here the CDR3 reads CASSSPGRMTEAFF. The CDR3 nucleotides read TGTGCCAGCAGTTCCCCAGGGAGGATGACTGAAGCTTTCTTT.

The chain has TRBV5-6 and TRBJ1-2; D gene uncertain. This CDR3 is built from 11 residues. Germline CDR1 and CDR2: SGHDT and YYEEEE. V was cut by 4 bases and J by 4 bases, with 5 bases left in between. CDR3 residues: CASSAAYGYTF. The CDR3 DNA sequence: TGTGCCAGCAGCGCGGCCTATGGCTACACCTTC.

This chain uses TRBV29-1 with TRBJ2-7; TRBD1 might be the D (6 bases). The V and J ends lost 5 bases and 5 bases respectively, with 10 bases between them. Germline V gene lookup returns CDR1 SQVTM and CDR2 ANQGSEA. The CDR3 consists of 11 residues. CDR3 nucleotides: TGCAGCGTTTACAGGGACAACGAGCAGTACTTC. This codes for CSVYRDNEQYF.

CDR3 coding DNA: TGTGCCAGCAGTTCTACTCCCTTCTTAGCGGGGACTAGCACAGATACGCAGTATTTT. It yields the protein CASSSTPFLAGTSTDTQYF. This sequence joins TRBV27 and TRBJ2-3, with 8 positions matching TRBD2. The CDR3 spans 19 residues. The trim removed 4 bases at V and 0 bases at J, leaving 15 bases unmatched. Per the germline V gene, CDR1 is MNHEY and CDR2 is SMNVEV (reference sequence).

This chain links TRBV5-4 with TRBJ2-7; 7 positions agree with TRBD1. With 4 bases clipped from V and 6 bases from J, the junction kept 13 bases outside the gene matches. The CDR3 totals 15 residues. Germline V gene sequence: CDR1 SGHNT, CDR2 YYREEE (reference sequence). CDR3 nucleotide sequence: TGTGCCAGCAGCCAAATACAGGGACAGTCGCCCGAGCAGTACTTC. This sequence encodes CASSQIQGQSPEQYF.

V is TRBV5-8 and J is TRBJ2-1, with 10 bases fitting TRBD2. V dropped 1 base and J dropped 4; count of bases not matched to a gene: 2. Per germline, CDR1 SGHTS and CDR2 YDEGEE. The CDR3 loop spans 15 amino acids. CDR3 residues: CASSLRTSGYNEQFF. Written as DNA, the CDR3 is TGTGCCAGCAGCTTGCGGACTAGCGGATACAATGAGCAGTTCTTC.

The chain has TRBV5-1 and TRBJ2-7; 9 bases are shared with TRBD2. V shed 0 bases and J 5 bases; nucleotides not matched to a gene: 9. CDR1 and CDR2 from the germline V gene are SGHRS and YFSETQ. The CDR3 length is 16 residues. The CDR3 region is CASSLARAGGAHEQYF. The CDR3 DNA sequence: TGCGCCAGCAGCTTGGCCCGAGCGGGGGGAGCCCACGAGCAGTACTTC.

The chain uses TRBV29-1 and TRBJ2-3; D is possibly TRBD1 (5 bases). The CDR3 is made up of 15 amino acids. The germline gives CDR1 SQVTM, CDR2 ANQGSEA. V gave up 4 bases and J gave up 1 base, with 15 bases separating them. CDR3 in amino acids: CSVAQGAGGTDTQYF. For the CDR3, the DNA is TGCAGCGTTGCACAAGGGGCTGGTGGCACAGATACGCAGTATTTT.

This clone has a single count. The V gene is TRBV2, the J gene TRBJ2-3, with 12 nucleotides matching TRBD2. The germline V gene encodes CDR1 SNHLY and CDR2 FYNNEI. This CDR3 has 18 residues. J was trimmed by 2 bases and V by 6 bases; bases with no gene match: 12. The CDR3 sequence: CASRDIPGLAGLTDTQYF. In nucleotides, the CDR3 is TGTGCCAGCAGGGATATACCGGGACTAGCGGGCCTCACAGATACGCAGTATTTT.

The chain is built from TRBV28 and TRBJ2-7; D may be TRBD2 (5 bases). There are 14 residues in the CDR3. V lost 3 bases and J lost 3, with 12 bases in between. Germline CDR1 reads MDHEN; CDR2 reads SYDVKM. The CDR3 region is CASSLEELSYEQYF. Written as DNA, the CDR3 is TGTGCCAGCAGTTTGGAGGAACTTAGCTACGAGCAGTACTTC.

The chain employs TRBV6-5 and TRBJ2-3; 8 bases agree with TRBD2. The CDR3 consists of 16 residues. J gave up 1 base and V 2 bases, and 5 bases lay outside the gene matches. Germline V CDR1 and CDR2: MNHEY, SVGAGI. The CDR3 DNA reads TGTGCCAGCAGTTACGCGGCGGGGGGCGGCACAGATACGCAGTATTTT. Translated, it gives CASSYAAGGGTDTQYF.

J is TRBJ1-4 and V is TRBV6-5; 8 bases are shared with TRBD1. Germline CDR1 and CDR2: MNHEY and SVGAGI. CDR3 length equals 14 residues. The trim removed 2 bases at V and 7 bases at J, leaving 3 bases unmatched. CDR3 in DNA: TGTGCCAGCAGTTACCAAACAGGGGGTGAAAAACTGTTTTTT. Its protein product is CASSYQTGGEKLFF.

This rearrangement joins TRBV5-1 to TRBJ2-3; unclear D gene. Germline CDR1 SGHRS, CDR2 YFSETQ. CDR3 length: 14 residues. Trimming stripped 1 base from V and 0 bases from J, with 6 bases between. Here the CDR3 reads CASSLQDSTDTQYF. The CDR3 DNA reads TGCGCCAGCAGCTTGCAGGATAGCACAGATACGCAGTATTTT.